This TCR beta chain was sequenced in a study of response to subunit inactivated influenza vaccine. One entry per CDR3 protein results from TCRdb running MiXCR on the RT-PCR reads. The repertoire consists of over 300,000 distinct CDR3 sequences, with 20% to 25% occurring once and the leading ten covering roughly 10%. Points from the study as a whole: Authors suggested each seasonal influenza vaccination recruits few new T cells.

Trimming took 5 bases from V and 5 from J, leaving 22 bases between them. Germline V gives CDR1 SGHRS, CDR2 YFSETQ. There are 16 residues in the CDR3. Comments on this clonotype: Its antigen is not known.

The rearrangement joins TRBV5-1 to TRBJ2-5; D might be TRBD2 (5 bases). Specimen: PBMCs from blood, collected approximately 20 months after vaccination. The clonotype comes from a man in his fifties or sixties who received an inactivated influenza vaccine. CDR3 bases: TGCGCCAGCAGTGAGCGGAACGGCGGTCCTGTGGAGACCCAGTACTTC. Amino acid sequence: CASSERNGGPVETQYF.